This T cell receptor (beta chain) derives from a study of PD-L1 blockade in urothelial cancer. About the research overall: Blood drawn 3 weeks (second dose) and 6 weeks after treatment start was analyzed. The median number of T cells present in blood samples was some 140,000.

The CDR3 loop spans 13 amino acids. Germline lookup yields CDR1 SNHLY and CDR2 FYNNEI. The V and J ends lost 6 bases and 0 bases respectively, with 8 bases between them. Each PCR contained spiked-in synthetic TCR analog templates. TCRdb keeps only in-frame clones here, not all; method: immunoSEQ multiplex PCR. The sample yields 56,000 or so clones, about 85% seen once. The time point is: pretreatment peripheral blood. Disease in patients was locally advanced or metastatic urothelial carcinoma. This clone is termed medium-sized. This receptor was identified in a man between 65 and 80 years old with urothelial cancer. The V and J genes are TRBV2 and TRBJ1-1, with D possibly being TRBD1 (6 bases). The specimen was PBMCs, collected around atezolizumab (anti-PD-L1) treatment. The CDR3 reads CASRRDMNTEAFF. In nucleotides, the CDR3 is TGTGCCAGCAGAAGGGACATGAACACTGAAGCTTTCTTT.